This is a list of T cell receptor beta chains from one sample in a study of blood T cells in healthy people across ages. From the 5' RACE reads, TCRdb called clonotypes with MiXCR, one entry per CDR3 protein. The sample lists 1.5 million to 2 million distinct CDR3 sequences; about 49% were seen once. The sequencing input was blood. Receptors originate from a middle-aged woman in good health. The CDR3 runs from the conserved cysteine through the conserved F or W. D genes are given only for firm matches. Only some rows state a clone size, as once, few, many or a class for expanded clones.

abundance	j_gene	d_gene	v_gene	CDR3aa	CDR3nt
-	TRBJ1-2	TRBD1	TRBV4-2	CASSQGSGQGADGYTF	TGTGCCAGCAGCCAAGGATCGGGACAGGGGGCGGATGGCTACACCTTC
-	TRBJ1-2	TRBD1	TRBV4-2	CAGSQDEVRGAGGYTF	TGTGCCGGCAGCCAAGATGAAGTCAGGGGGGCCGGTGGCTACACCTTC
-	TRBJ1-5	TRBD1	TRBV28	CASSLRTGRESNQPQHF	TGTGCCAGCAGTCTCAGGACAGGGAGGGAAAGCAATCAGCCCCAGCATTTT
few	TRBJ1-2	-	TRBV27	CASLLDRAAFYGYTF	TGTGCCAGCCTCCTAGATCGGGCAGCCTTCTATGGCTACACCTTC
-	TRBJ1-2	-	TRBV30	CAWSLGSSLYGYTF	TGTGCCTGGAGTTTAGGCAGCTCCCTCTATGGCTACACCTTC
-	TRBJ2-7	-	TRBV21-1	CASSSGPRGGQVIYEQYF	TGTGCCAGCAGCTCGGGACCCAGGGGGGGACAGGTAATATACGAGCAGTACTTC
few	TRBJ2-5	-	TRBV5-8	CASSLAGSGRQETQYF	TGTGCCAGCAGCTTGGCCGGGTCAGGACGACAAGAGACCCAGTACTTC
-	TRBJ1-2	TRBD1	TRBV20-1	CSARRQGTLPGYGYTF	TGCAGTGCTAGGAGACAGGGAACGTTGCCGGGTTATGGCTACACCTTC
-	TRBJ1-4	TRBD1	TRBV7-2	CASSSGQNEKLFF	TGTGCCAGCAGCTCGGGACAGAATGAAAAACTGTTTTTT
-	TRBJ2-1	-	TRBV29-1	CSAPTGYNEQFF	TGCAGCGCTCCGACAGGCTACAATGAGCAGTTCTTC
-	TRBJ2-3	-	TRBV24-1	CATSNGRPSTDTQYF	TGTGCCACCAGTAACGGGCGTCCTAGCACAGATACGCAGTATTTT
-	TRBJ2-7	TRBD1	TRBV11-2	CASSLGPRTGGNYEQYF	TGTGCCAGCAGCTTAGGTCCGCGGACAGGGGGGAACTACGAGCAGTACTTC
few	TRBJ2-7	TRBD2	TRBV7-8	CASSPTRGKTTYEQYF	TGTGCCAGCAGCCCAACGCGGGGGAAAACGACCTACGAGCAGTACTTC
-	TRBJ2-1	-	TRBV6-1	CATRGGTVHEQFF	TGTGCCACCAGGGGGGGGACAGTTCATGAGCAGTTCTTC
few	TRBJ2-5	TRBD2	TRBV7-2	CASSLGLAGVAYF	TGTGCCAGCAGCTTAGGACTAGCGGGGGTCGCGTACTTC
-	TRBJ2-7	-	TRBV7-2	CASSFNSLTYEQYF	TGTGCCAGCAGCTTTAACAGCCTTACCTACGAGCAGTACTTC
few	TRBJ2-5	TRBD1	TRBV4-2	CASSLSRTGGGETQYF	TGTGCCAGCAGCCTCTCCCGGACAGGGGGGGGAGAGACCCAGTACTTC
-	TRBJ2-5	-	TRBV6-2/TRBV6-3	CATGNRETQYF	TGTGCCACCGGGAACCGGGAGACCCAGTACTTC
-	TRBJ2-5	TRBD2	TRBV7-8	CASSHTSGGNQETQYF	TGTGCCAGCAGTCATACTAGCGGGGGGAACCAAGAGACCCAGTACTTC
-	TRBJ2-1	TRBD1	TRBV5-1	CASSPGGTGTYNEQFF	TGCGCCAGCAGCCCAGGGGGGACAGGGACCTACAATGAGCAGTTCTTC
-	TRBJ2-3	-	TRBV5-5	CASTTFAEDSTDTQYF	TGTGCCAGCACCACATTCGCTGAGGATTCTACAGATACGCAGTATTTT
-	TRBJ1-4	-	TRBV7-2	CASSPGGRILEKLFF	TGTGCCAGCAGCCCGGGAGGCCGGATCCTTGAAAAACTGTTTTTT
few	TRBJ2-1	TRBD1	TRBV6-2/TRBV6-3	CASSTPRQGVWFF	TGTGCCAGCAGTACACCCCGACAGGGGGTTTGGTTCTTC
-	TRBJ2-1	-	TRBV6-1	CASSLTHQDSANANEQFF	TGTGCCAGCAGCCTCACGCACCAGGACAGTGCAAATGCCAATGAGCAGTTCTTC
-	TRBJ1-1	-	TRBV12-5	CASGLGQGPNTEAFF	TGTGCTAGTGGTTTAGGTCAGGGCCCGAACACTGAAGCTTTCTTT
-	TRBJ2-1	TRBD2	TRBV4-2	CASSPYILADNEQFF	TGTGCCAGCAGCCCTTACATTCTAGCGGACAATGAGCAGTTCTTC
-	TRBJ2-3	TRBD2	TRBV7-9	CASSPLVSSGGPTDTQYF	TGTGCCAGCAGCCCCCTTGTTAGTAGCGGGGGGCCCACAGATACGCAGTATTTT
few	TRBJ2-1	TRBD1	TRBV20-1	CSAGRQGQFF	TGCAGTGCTGGAAGACAGGGACAGTTCTTC
few	TRBJ2-7	TRBD2	TRBV7-2	CASSPPVLAVYEQYF	TGTGCCAGCAGCCCGCCGGTTCTAGCGGTCTACGAGCAGTACTTC
few	TRBJ1-4	-	TRBV20-1	CSAREGRGFNEKLFF	TGCAGTGCTAGGGAGGGGCGGGGTTTTAATGAAAAACTGTTTTTT
-	TRBJ2-3	-	TRBV9	CASSDTLSTDTQYF	TGTGCCAGCAGCGATACACTTAGCACAGATACGCAGTATTTT
once	TRBJ2-3	TRBD1	TRBV12-5	CASGSGQASTDTQYF	TGTGCTAGTGGTTCGGGACAGGCTAGCACAGATACGCAGTATTTT
-	TRBJ1-1	-	TRBV4-2	CASSQLGWNTEAFF	TGTGCCAGCAGCCAACTAGGATGGAACACTGAAGCTTTCTTT
-	TRBJ2-1	TRBD1	TRBV2	CASSGRQGSYNEQFF	TGTGCCAGCAGTGGACGACAGGGTTCCTACAATGAGCAGTTCTTC
-	TRBJ2-1	TRBD2	TRBV6-5	CASSTPRTSGEYEQFF	TGTGCCAGCAGTACCCCACGGACTAGCGGGGAATATGAGCAGTTCTTC
-	TRBJ2-1	-	TRBV14	CASSQGWIRRGGYNEQFF	TGTGCCAGCAGCCAAGGGTGGATACGGCGGGGAGGCTACAATGAGCAGTTCTTC
once	TRBJ2-5	TRBD1	TRBV19	CASSQQGESFQYF	TGTGCCAGTAGCCAGCAGGGGGAGAGTTTCCAGTACTTC
-	TRBJ1-5	-	TRBV27	CAGRIQAYGNQPQHF	TGTGCCGGCAGGATACAGGCTTATGGCAATCAGCCCCAGCATTTT
-	TRBJ2-3	TRBD1	TRBV4-1	CASSQGRGQGAAQYF	TGCGCCAGCAGCCAAGGAAGGGGACAGGGGGCTGCGCAGTATTTT